This TCR beta chain was recorded in a study of identical twins. Study findings and constraints: The study found weaker excess twin sharing in beta out-of-frame sequences. The study reached conclusions through statistical analysis that was cross-sectional, not following the same donors.

Template switching introduced a universal primer site, and the cDNA bore unique molecular identifiers. TCRdb fed the 5' RACE reads into MiXCR, producing one record per CDR3 protein. The sample lists around 280,000 distinct CDR3 sequences; approximately 8% were seen once. This clonotype was counted at least ten times. Antigen specificity is unknown. This CDR3 spans 14 amino acids. Germline trimming cut 2 bases from V and 10 bases from J; bases unmatched to any gene: 7. Germline V CDR1 and CDR2: ENHRY, SYGVKD. The sample also formed part of further work on yellow fever vaccine responses in identical twins.

Sequencing used memory (CD45RO+) T cells sorted from blood. This chain links TRBV10-3 with TRBJ2-7, with 11 positions matching TRBD1. This sequence originates from a woman aged 18-35 years in good health. The CDR3 loop is CAISEGQGATEQYF. The CDR3 coding sequence is TGTGCCATCAGTGAGGGACAGGGGGCTACGGAACAGTACTTC.